The 17 T cell receptor beta chains below all came from one sample that was sequenced in a study of T cell repertoires in cytomegalovirus infection. For these TCRs, the target antigens are not known. TCRdb reprocessed the reads with MiXCR, giving one entry per CDR3 protein. The table shows approximately 270,000 distinct CDR3 sequences, with approximately 22% occurring only once. The specimen was cultured PBMCs, collected from culture after CMV antigen stimulation. Receptors were obtained from a human donor in good health (CMV status not recorded). Some clones in this sample may be carry-over from other donors' samples.

This clonotype showed up just a few times. A read error may explain this, as a much larger clone is one base away. The chain has TRBV28 and TRBJ1-1; 9 bases align to TRBD1. V lost 6 bases, J lost 1 base, and 6 bases stayed unmatched. This CDR3 contains 15 residues. CDR1 and CDR2 (germline): MDHEN, SYDVKM. CDR3 amino acids: CASSFPGQGNTEAFF. CDR3 bases: TGTGCCAGCAGCTTCCCGGGACAGGGGAACACTGAAGCTTTCTTT.

This clonotype came up many times. The rearrangement joins TRBV6-2 or TRBV6-3 to TRBJ1-5; 7 bases match TRBD1. Trimming took 5 bases from V and 1 from J; bases not matched to a gene: 2. From germline, CDR1 is MNHEY and CDR2 SVGEGT. The CDR3 totals 14 residues. CDR3 bases: TGTGCCAGCAGTAAGACAGGGAGCAATCAGCCCCAGCATTTT. As protein: CASSKTGSNQPQHF.

The chain carries TRBV11-2 and TRBJ2-7; D is uncertain. CDR3 length: 15 amino acids. The germline CDR1 and CDR2 sequences are SGHAT and FQNNGV. V dropped 1 base and J dropped 5 bases, with 15 bases sitting between them. The CDR3 sequence: CASSLGNPSGDEQYF. Here the CDR3 DNA reads TGTGCCAGCAGCTTAGGCAACCCGTCGGGCGACGAGCAGTACTTC.

This clonotype appeared a few times. V usage is TRBV2 and J usage is TRBJ2-3, with D perhaps matching TRBD2 (6 bases). The CDR3 sequence is 14 residues long. Trimming removed 6 bases at V and 3 bases at J, with 13 bases between. Germline CDR1 is SNHLY and CDR2 is FYNNEI. The CDR3 protein is CASSAVLATDTQYF. The CDR3 DNA sequence: TGTGCCAGCAGCGCCGTGCTAGCGACAGATACGCAGTATTTT.

CDR3 region: CASSRSHSGANVLTF. The CDR3 bases are TGTGCCAGCAGTCGATCGCACTCTGGGGCCAACGTCCTGACTTTC. V usage is TRBV27 and J usage is TRBJ2-6; D ambiguous. Per germline, CDR1 MNHEY and CDR2 SMNVEV (reference sequence). Trimming took 5 bases from V and 0 from J, leaving 8 bases between them. The CDR3 totals 15 residues.

This clonotype turned up a few times. V gene TRBV6-5 combines with J gene TRBJ1-1; D ambiguous. V lost 6 bases, J lost 1 base, and 9 bases lay in between. The CDR3 runs 13 residues. Germline V gene data show CDR1 as MNHEY and CDR2 as SVGAGI. The CDR3 here is CASRPTENTEAFF. The CDR3 bases are TGTGCCAGCAGACCCACAGAGAACACTGAAGCTTTCTTT.

Only a few counts were recorded for this clonotype. This chain links TRBV6-5 with TRBJ1-1; D is perhaps TRBD1 (6 bases). This CDR3 has 21 amino acids. The germline V gene encodes CDR1 MNHEY and CDR2 SVGAGI. V dropped 0 bases and J dropped 0 bases, with 26 bases sitting between them. Here the CDR3 DNA reads TGTGCCAGCAGTTACTCGATCCCCATCCTACAGGGCGGAACGATGAACACTGAAGCTTTCTTT. It codes for CASSYSIPILQGGTMNTEAFF.

The chain recombines TRBV7-9 with TRBJ2-1, with 9 bases that match TRBD1. CDR1 and CDR2 from the germline V gene are SEHNR and FQNEAQ (reference sequence). This CDR3 is 15 amino acids long. The trim removed 5 bases at V and 6 bases at J, leaving 8 bases unmatched. For the CDR3, the DNA is TGTGCCAGCAGCGCTGGACAGGGGCGAGGCAATGAGCAGTTCTTC. Protein product: CASSAGQGRGNEQFF.

Only a few counts were recorded for this clonotype. This may stem from a read error, because a much larger clone lies one nucleotide away. The rearrangement uses TRBV27 and TRBJ2-3; 10 bases agree with TRBD2. The V and J ends lost 6 bases and 0 bases, in that order; junction bases with no gene match: 3. Germline V gene data show CDR1 as MNHEY and CDR2 as SMNVEV (reference sequence). The CDR3 has 15 amino acids. Written as DNA, the CDR3 is TGTGCCAGCAGGCTGACTAGCGGGAGCACAGATACGCAGTATTTT. It translates to CASRLTSGSTDTQYF.

This clonotype was counted only a few times. The rearrangement uses TRBV5-4 and TRBJ2-5; D not resolved. There are 13 residues in the CDR3. Germline-derived CDR1 and CDR2 are SGHNT and YYREEE (reference sequence). V lost 0 bases and J 5 bases, leaving 8 bases between the germline ends. CDR3 in DNA: TGTGCCAGCAGCTTGGATCCGGGTGAGACCCAGTACTTC. It translates to CASSLDPGETQYF.

V usage is TRBV2 and J usage is TRBJ2-4, with no clear D. CDR3 size: 11 residues. Trimming pared 4 bases from V and 8 bases from J, leaving 6 bases between. Germline loops: CDR1 SNHLY, CDR2 FYNNEI. Written as DNA, the CDR3 is TGTGCCAGCAGTGCCCGGGACATTCAGTACTTC. The encoded protein is CASSARDIQYF.

CDR3 coding DNA: TGTGCCAGCAGTCGCGACTGGGGGGAGCAGTTCTTC. Its translation is CASSRDWGEQFF. The gene calls are TRBV27 and TRBJ2-1, with D tentatively TRBD1 or TRBD2 (5 bases each). Trimming cost V 5 bases and J 10 bases, with 12 bases left between them. The germline V gene encodes CDR1 MNHEY and CDR2 SMNVEV (reference sequence). The CDR3 is 12 amino acids.

This chain joins TRBV18 and TRBJ1-1, with a possible D match to TRBD1 (5 bases). Trimming shortened V by 5 bases and J by 0 bases, and 10 bases separated the two germline ends. CDR3 size: 14 residues. Germline V gene sequence: CDR1 KGHSH, CDR2 LQKENI. CDR3 loop: CASSSGALNTEAFF. CDR3 DNA: TGTGCCAGCTCAAGCGGGGCCTTGAACACTGAAGCTTTCTTT.

This chain uses TRBV19 with TRBJ1-1; D gene uncertain. Germline CDR1 is LNHDA and CDR2 is SQIVND (reference sequence). The CDR3 spans 14 residues. With 5 bases removed from V and 0 bases from J, the gap between germline ends came to 10 bases. In DNA form, the CDR3 reads TGTGCCAGTAGTGTCGGGCGCCTGAACACTGAAGCTTTCTTT. Translating it yields CASSVGRLNTEAFF.

The J gene is TRBJ2-7, the V gene TRBV11-2; D tentatively fits TRBD1 or TRBD2 (5 bases each). The CDR3 spans 13 residues. Germline V lookup: CDR1 SGHAT, CDR2 FQNNGV. Trimming shortened V by 4 bases and J by 13 bases, and 20 bases separated the two germline ends. The chain's CDR3 is CASSSGPGPPRYF. The CDR3 nucleotides are TGTGCCAGCAGCTCCGGGCCGGGACCGCCCCGTTACTTC.

This clonotype came up a few times. The rearrangement uses TRBV10-3 and TRBJ1-3; D is undetermined. The germline V gene has CDR1 ENHRY and CDR2 SYGVKD. CDR3 length: 14 amino acids. The V end lost 7 bases, the J end lost 0 bases, and 10 bases lay between the germline ends. The CDR3 region has the DNA TGTGCCATCATCAAGGATGACTCTGGAAACACCATATATTTT. Translated, it gives CAIIKDDSGNTIYF.

The sample holds a few counts of this clonotype. The chain couples TRBV28 to TRBJ2-1; 9 nucleotides align to TRBD2. Germline CDR1 is MDHEN and CDR2 is SYDVKM. The CDR3 spans 17 residues. V dropped 0 bases and J dropped 8; count of bases not matched to a gene: 11. CDR3 coding DNA: TGTGCCAGCAGTTTATGGGGCGGGAGGGCCCCCTCGGATGAGCAGTTCTTC. Residues: CASSLWGGRAPSDEQFF.